This paragraph covers one T cell receptor (beta chain) sequence. Its antigen remains unknown. The data originate from a study of vaccination effects on CD4 cells after COVID-19. This CDR3 is 15 amino acids long. Germline V gene data show CDR1 as SGHTA and CDR2 as FQGNSA. Deletions cut 5 bases from V and 0 bases from J, with 11 bases between. Expansion of antigen-specific CD4+ T cells with viral peptide pools was carried out by the ViraFEST assay before sequencing. Culturing for about 10 days preceded CD4+ T cell isolation. Either the mRNA-1273 or the BNT162b2 vaccine was given to participants as two doses. Clones were read by immunoSEQ multiplex PCR, and TCRdb kept only the in-frame ones, dropping some. Of around 59,000 clones in the sample, under 80% were seen once.

The sample here was CD4+ T cells from PBMCs cultured with HCoV-OC43 spike peptides, taken after COVID-19 vaccination. Subset indicated: HCoV-OC43 spike overlapping peptide pool stimulation. The chain links TRBV7-2 to TRBJ1-3; D gene ambiguous. This clonotype was sampled from a human donor who received a COVID-19 vaccine. CDR3 region: CASSESSRSGNTIYF. CDR3 DNA: TGTGCCAGCAGCGAAAGTTCCCGCTCTGGAAACACCATATATTTT.